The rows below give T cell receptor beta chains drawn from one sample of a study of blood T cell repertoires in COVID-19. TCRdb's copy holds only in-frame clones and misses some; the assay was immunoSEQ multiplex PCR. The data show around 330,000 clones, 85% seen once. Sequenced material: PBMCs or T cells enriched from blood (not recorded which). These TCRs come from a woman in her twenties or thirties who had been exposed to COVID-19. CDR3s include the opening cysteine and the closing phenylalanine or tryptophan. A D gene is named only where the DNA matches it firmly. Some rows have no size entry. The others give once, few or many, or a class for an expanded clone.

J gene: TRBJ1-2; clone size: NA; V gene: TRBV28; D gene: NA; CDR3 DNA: TGTGCCAGCAGCTCCCACACAGTTTCCTATGGCTACACCTTC; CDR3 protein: CASSSHTVSYGYTF
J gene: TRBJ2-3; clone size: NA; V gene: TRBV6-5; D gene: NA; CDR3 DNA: TGTGCCAGCAGGCGGAGTCCCGATACGCAGTATTTT; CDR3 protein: CASRRSPDTQYF
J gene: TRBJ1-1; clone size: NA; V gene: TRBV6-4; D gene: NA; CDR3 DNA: TGTGCCAGCAGTCGGACGGGGGGCACTGAAGCTTTCTTT; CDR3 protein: CASSRTGGTEAFF
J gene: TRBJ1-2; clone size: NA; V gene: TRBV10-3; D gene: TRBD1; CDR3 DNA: TGTGCCATTTCCGGGACAGGGGAGGGTTATGGCTACACCTTC; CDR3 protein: CAISGTGEGYGYTF
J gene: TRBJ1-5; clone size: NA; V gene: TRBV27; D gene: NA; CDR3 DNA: TGTGCCAGCAGTAAGCTGCTGGGCGAGACGGAGCCCCAGCATTTT; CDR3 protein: CASSKLLGETEPQHF
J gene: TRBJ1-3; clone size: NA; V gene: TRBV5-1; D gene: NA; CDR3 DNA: TGCGCCAGCAGCTTGGCGGAGGGAAGCTCTGGAAACACCATATATTTT; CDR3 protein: CASSLAEGSSGNTIYF
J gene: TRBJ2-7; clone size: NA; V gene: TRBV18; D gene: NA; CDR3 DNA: TGTGCCAGCTCACCGATTCAGCCGGAGACCTACGAGCAGTACTTC; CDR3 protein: CASSPIQPETYEQYF
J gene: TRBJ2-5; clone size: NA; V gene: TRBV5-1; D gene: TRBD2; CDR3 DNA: TGCGCCAGCAACCCGACTAGCGGGAGACAAGAGACCCAGTACTTC; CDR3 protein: CASNPTSGRQETQYF
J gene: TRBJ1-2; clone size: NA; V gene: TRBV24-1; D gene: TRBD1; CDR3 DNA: TGTGCCACCAGTGATCCCAGGGGGCTAGGGTATGGCTACACCTTC; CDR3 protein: CATSDPRGLGYGYTF
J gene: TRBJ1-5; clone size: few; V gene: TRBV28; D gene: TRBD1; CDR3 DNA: TGTGCCAGCAGTCTAGGGGGCCGGAATCAGCCCCAGCATTTT; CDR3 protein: CASSLGGRNQPQHF
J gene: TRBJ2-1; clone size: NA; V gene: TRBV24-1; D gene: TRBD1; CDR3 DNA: TGTGCCACCAGGCCCGGGACAGTATCCTACAATGAGCAGTTCTTC; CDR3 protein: CATRPGTVSYNEQFF
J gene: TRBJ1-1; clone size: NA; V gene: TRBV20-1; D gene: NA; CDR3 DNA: TGCAGTGCTAGTAGTAGTCAGGCGCCGAACACTGAAGCTTTCTTT; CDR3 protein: CSASSSQAPNTEAFF